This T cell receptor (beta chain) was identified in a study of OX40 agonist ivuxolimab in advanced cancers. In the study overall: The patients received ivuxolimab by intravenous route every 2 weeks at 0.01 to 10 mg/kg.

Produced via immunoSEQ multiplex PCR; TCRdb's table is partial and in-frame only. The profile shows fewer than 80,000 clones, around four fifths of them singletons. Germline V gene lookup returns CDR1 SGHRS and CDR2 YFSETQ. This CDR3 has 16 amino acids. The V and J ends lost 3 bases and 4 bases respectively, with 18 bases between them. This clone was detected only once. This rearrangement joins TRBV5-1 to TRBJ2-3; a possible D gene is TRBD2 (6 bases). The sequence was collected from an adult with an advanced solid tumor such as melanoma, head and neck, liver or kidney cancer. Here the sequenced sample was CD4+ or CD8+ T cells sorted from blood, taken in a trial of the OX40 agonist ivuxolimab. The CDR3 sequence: CASSSGTSTSPDTQYF. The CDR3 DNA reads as TGCGCCAGCAGCTCGGGGACTTCTACCTCACCAGATACGCAGTATTTT.